The clone carrying this T cell receptor beta chain qualifies as medium-sized. Its antigen is still unknown. The protocol was immunoSEQ multiplex PCR, while the TCRdb copy is restricted to in-frame clones and leaves out a portion. The sample consists of around 33,000 clones, 84% of them appearing once. Per the germline V gene, CDR1 is SGDLS and CDR2 is YYNGEE. The length of the CDR3 is 17 residues. Unmatched junction bases numbered 8, after V lost 0 bases and J lost 5 bases. The entry originates in a study of OX40 agonist ivuxolimab in advanced cancers. On the study more broadly: Patients treated during dose escalation were battling hepatocellular carcinoma, melanoma, renal cell or head and neck cancer. Of the patients, three showed partial responses, one with hepatocellular carcinoma and two with cutaneous melanoma.

Peripheral blood came from all dose cohorts at three timepoints. Study results and limitations: Nonresponders, in some cases, also had low normalized T-cell clonal expansion.

The chain carries TRBV9 and TRBJ2-1; TRBD2 agrees at 10 bases. The sequence was obtained from an adult with an advanced solid tumor such as melanoma, head and neck, liver or kidney cancer. The input for sequencing was CD4+ or CD8+ T cells sorted from blood, taken in a trial of the OX40 agonist ivuxolimab. The CDR3 protein is CASSVGRLAGVHNEQFF. CDR3 nucleotide sequence: TGTGCCAGCAGCGTAGGGCGTCTAGCGGGAGTCCACAATGAGCAGTTCTTC.